A selection of T cell receptor beta chains follows, all from one sample in a study of shared clonotypes between healthy human individuals. TCRdb keeps only in-frame clones here, not all; method: immunoSEQ multiplex PCR. Among roughly 2 million clones listed, approximately 94% were seen once. The sequencing input was naive CD4+ T cells sorted from blood. The origin of the receptors is a man between 18 and 29 years old in good health. Both conserved end residues are part of each CDR3. Each record gives: clone size, V gene, D gene, J gene, CDR3 protein, CDR3 DNA. The D gene is left open where the match is weak. Clone size is shown for a subset of rows, as once, few, many or a class of expanded clone.

size: -; V: TRBV6-6; D: -; J: TRBJ2-5; CDR3: CASSPGEVGKVETQYF; DNA: TGTGCCAGCAGTCCGGGGGAGGTAGGAAAGGTGGAGACCCAGTACTTC
size: -; V: TRBV4-1; D: -; J: TRBJ1-2; CDR3: CASSQVVGNYGYTF; DNA: TGCGCCAGCAGCCAAGTAGTAGGGAACTATGGCTACACCTTC
size: -; V: TRBV6-5; D: TRBD2; J: TRBJ2-2; CDR3: CASRREDVNTGELFF; DNA: TGTGCCAGCAGGCGGGAGGACGTCAACACCGGGGAGCTGTTTTTT
size: once; V: TRBV10-2; D: -; J: TRBJ2-7; CDR3: CASSAGNYEQYF; DNA: TGCGCCAGCTCGGCGGGGAACTACGAGCAGTACTTC
size: -; V: TRBV2; D: -; J: TRBJ1-1; CDR3: CASRGQGVLAFF; DNA: TGTGCCAGCAGAGGGCAGGGAGTGCTAGCTTTCTTT
size: -; V: TRBV19; D: -; J: TRBJ2-6; CDR3: CASSQAAVSGANVLTF; DNA: TGTGCCAGTAGTCAGGCAGCTGTCTCTGGGGCCAACGTCCTGACTTTC
size: -; V: TRBV7-6; D: -; J: TRBJ2-5; CDR3: CASSARPAQETQYF; DNA: TGTGCCAGCAGCGCCCGCCCAGCTCAAGAGACCCAGTACTTC
size: -; V: TRBV11-2; D: -; J: TRBJ1-4; CDR3: CASSSGPKGGEKLFF; DNA: TGTGCCAGCAGCTCGGGGCCCAAAGGGGGTGAAAAACTGTTTTTT
size: -; V: TRBV30; D: TRBD1; J: TRBJ1-1; CDR3: CAWSGQGEAFF; DNA: TGTGCCTGGTCCGGACAGGGAGAAGCTTTCTTT
size: -; V: TRBV5-4; D: TRBD2; J: TRBJ2-7; CDR3: CASSRTSGASYEQYF; DNA: TGTGCCAGCAGCAGGACTAGCGGGGCATCCTACGAGCAGTACTTC
size: -; V: TRBV29-1; D: -; J: TRBJ2-3; CDR3: CSVDGASTDTQYF; DNA: TGCAGCGTTGATGGAGCTAGCACAGATACGCAGTATTTT
size: once; V: TRBV7-2; D: TRBD1; J: TRBJ1-1; CDR3: CASSPLRGLTEAFF; DNA: TGTGCCAGCAGCCCTCTGAGGGGGCTCACTGAAGCTTTCTTT
size: -; V: TRBV28; D: -; J: TRBJ1-1; CDR3: CASSLMHQDEAFF; DNA: TGTGCCAGCAGTTTAATGCATCAGGATGAAGCTTTCTTT
size: once; V: TRBV4-1; D: TRBD2; J: TRBJ2-4; CDR3: CASSPGGQGIQAKNIQYF; DNA: TGCGCCAGCAGCCCGGGGGGGCAGGGGATTCAAGCCAAAAACATTCAGTACTTC
size: -; V: TRBV19; D: -; J: TRBJ1-1; CDR3: CASIRRAGLMNTEAFF; DNA: TGTGCCAGTATACGTCGTGCAGGGCTAATGAACACTGAAGCTTTCTTT
size: -; V: TRBV2; D: -; J: TRBJ1-2; CDR3: CASSDPPGGYTF; DNA: TGTGCCAGCAGTGACCCCCCGGGTGGCTACACCTTC
size: -; V: TRBV9; D: TRBD1; J: TRBJ1-2; CDR3: CASSSPGQTHYGYTF; DNA: TGTGCCAGCAGCAGCCCGGGACAGACCCACTATGGCTACACCTTC
size: -; V: TRBV5-1; D: -; J: TRBJ2-7; CDR3: CASSFTQSNEQYF; DNA: TGCGCCAGCAGTTTTACACAGTCCAACGAGCAGTACTTC
size: -; V: TRBV5-1; D: -; J: TRBJ1-1; CDR3: CASSLGGVNTEAFF; DNA: TGCGCCAGCAGCTTAGGAGGGGTGAACACTGAAGCTTTCTTT
size: -; V: TRBV11-2; D: -; J: TRBJ2-7; CDR3: CASSFGTPAGYEQYF; DNA: TGTGCCAGCAGCTTTGGGACACCGGCGGGCTACGAGCAGTACTTC
size: -; V: TRBV5-6; D: TRBD1; J: TRBJ1-1; CDR3: CASSPDTGGTEAFF; DNA: TGTGCCAGCAGCCCCGATACAGGGGGCACTGAAGCTTTCTTT
size: -; V: TRBV12-5; D: -; J: TRBJ2-1; CDR3: CASGLVSDPLSNEQFF; DNA: TGTGCTAGTGGTTTGGTTTCAGATCCACTGAGCAATGAGCAGTTCTTC
size: -; V: TRBV18; D: -; J: TRBJ1-6; CDR3: CASSPPEGIHSPLHF; DNA: TGTGCCAGCTCACCACCTGAGGGTATACATTCACCCCTCCACTTT
size: once; V: TRBV7-9; D: -; J: TRBJ2-5; CDR3: CASSSASSRETQYF; DNA: TGTGCCAGCAGCTCGGCTAGCAGTCGAGAGACCCAGTACTTC
size: -; V: TRBV5-4; D: TRBD1; J: TRBJ2-7; CDR3: CASSANRGPVYEQYF; DNA: TGTGCCAGCAGCGCCAACAGGGGACCCGTCTACGAGCAGTACTTC
size: -; V: TRBV9; D: TRBD2; J: TRBJ2-1; CDR3: CASSVEPSGGAGEQFF; DNA: TGTGCCAGCAGCGTAGAGCCTAGCGGGGGGGCCGGTGAGCAGTTCTTC
size: -; V: TRBV10-3; D: TRBD1; J: TRBJ1-1; CDR3: CAISESRGGNTEAFF; DNA: TGTGCCATCAGTGAGTCCAGGGGGGGGAACACTGAAGCTTTCTTT
size: -; V: TRBV27; D: TRBD1; J: TRBJ2-1; CDR3: CASSDRNRGQLYEQFF; DNA: TGTGCCAGCAGCGATAGAAACAGGGGGCAACTCTATGAGCAGTTCTTC